This record concerns one TCR beta chain sequence. Its antigen remains unidentified. TCR beta CDR3 region amplification was performed from RNA transcripts. The HTBI primer set served for first-round RT-PCR of the TCR CDR3. Each CDR3 protein is one row after TCRdb ran MiXCR on the multiplex PCR reads. The table lists 700,000 or so distinct CDR3 sequences, roughly 15% of them singletons, with around 8.1% in the top ten. These data come from a study of T cells in Graves' hyperthyroidism and ophthalmopathy. Aged 18 to 65, the patients had hyperthyroidism that was newly diagnosed and had lasted under 2 months. Based on clinical symptoms, serum thyroxine and TRAb, thyroid ultrasound and orbital computed tomography, diagnoses were reached. Regarding the study as a whole: Most clonotypes expanded in thyroid above 0.001 were likewise present in blood. Model predictions of ophthalmopathy came a median roughly 6.4 months before onset.

Input material: blood. This TCR was sampled from a man younger than 35 with Graves' hyperthyroidism.

The CDR3 protein is CASSEEPNSPLHF. The CDR3 DNA reads TGTGCCAGCAGTGAAGAGCCAAATTCACCCCTCCACTTT. V gene TRBV2 combines with J gene TRBJ1-6, with D unclear. The CDR3 spans 13 residues. From germline, CDR1 is SNHLY and CDR2 FYNNEI. Trimming shortened V by 1 base and J by 7 bases, and 5 bases separated the two germline ends.